This T cell receptor beta chain was retrieved from a study of beta chain features in type 1 diabetes. Expressed TCRB transcripts were sequenced after all isolated RNA was converted to cDNA. Naive, central memory and regulatory T cell samples averaged roughly 3.7 million immunoSEQ reads each. Generated by immunoSEQ multiplex PCR, the TCRdb table keeps only in-frame clones and is missing some. The repertoire includes 640,000 or so clones, around 15% of them detected once, and 0.022% sits in the top ten. Trimming removed 5 bases from V and 0 bases from J; junction bases left unmatched: 5. CDR3 length: 15 amino acids. Germline lookup yields CDR1 LNHDA and CDR2 SQIVND (reference sequence). General observations from the study: Naive, central memory and Treg TCRB repertoires seemed to resemble each other more closely in patients than they did in healthy donors. Across all four CD4+ subsets, people with type 1 diabetes showed modestly shorter TCRB CDR3s. HLA influence on TCRB rearrangement stayed unresolved here.

Remarks on this clone: The antigen is undetermined.

Sorting that relied on CD45RO/CCR7/CD25/CD127/CD95/CD27 yielded CD4+ naive, central memory, regulatory and stem cell-like memory cells. Source material: naive CD4+ T cells from blood. The source of this sequence is a man between 18 and 29 years old with type 1 diabetes. The chain combines TRBV19 with TRBJ2-3, with 7 bases lining up with TRBD2. The CDR3 DNA is TGTGCCAGTAGTTTAGCGGGCCCTAGCACAGATACGCAGTATTTT. Its protein product is CASSLAGPSTDTQYF.